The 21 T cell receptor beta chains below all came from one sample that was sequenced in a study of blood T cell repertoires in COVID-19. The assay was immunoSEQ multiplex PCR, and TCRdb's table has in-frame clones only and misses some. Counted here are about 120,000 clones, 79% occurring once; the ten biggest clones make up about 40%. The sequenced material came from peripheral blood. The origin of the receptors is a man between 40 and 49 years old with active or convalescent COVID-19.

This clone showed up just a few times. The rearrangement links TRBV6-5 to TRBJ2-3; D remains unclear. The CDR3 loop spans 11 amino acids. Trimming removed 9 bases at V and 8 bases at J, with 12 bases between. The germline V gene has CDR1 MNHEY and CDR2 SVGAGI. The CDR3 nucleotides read TGTGCCAGTAACGGCGGTACTACGCAGTATTTT. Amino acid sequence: CASNGGTTQYF.

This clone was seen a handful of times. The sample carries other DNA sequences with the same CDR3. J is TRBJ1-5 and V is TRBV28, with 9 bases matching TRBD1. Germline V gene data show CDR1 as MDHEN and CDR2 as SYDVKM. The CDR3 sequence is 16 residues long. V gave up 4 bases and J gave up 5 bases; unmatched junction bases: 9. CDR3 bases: TGTGCCAGCAGTTCGCCCCGGGACAGGGATTATCAGCCCCAGCATTTT. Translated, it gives CASSSPRDRDYQPQHF.

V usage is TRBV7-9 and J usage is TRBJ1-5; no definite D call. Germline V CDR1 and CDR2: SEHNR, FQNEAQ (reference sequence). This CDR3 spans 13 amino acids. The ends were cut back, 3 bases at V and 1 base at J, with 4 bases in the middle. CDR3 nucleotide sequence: TGTGCCAGCAGCTTTTCGAGCAATCAGCCCCAGCATTTT. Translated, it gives CASSFSSNQPQHF. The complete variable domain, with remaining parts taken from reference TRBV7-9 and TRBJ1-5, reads DTGVSQNPRHKITKRGQNVTFRCDPISEHNRLYWYRQTLGQGPEFLTYFQNEAQLEKSRLLSDRFSAERPKGSFSTLEIQRTEQGDSAMYLCASSFSSNQPQHFGDGTRLSIL.

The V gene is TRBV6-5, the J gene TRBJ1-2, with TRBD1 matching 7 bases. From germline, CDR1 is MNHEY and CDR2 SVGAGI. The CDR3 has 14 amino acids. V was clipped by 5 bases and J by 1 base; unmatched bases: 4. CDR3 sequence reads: CASSTRDSNYGYTF. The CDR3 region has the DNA TGTGCCAGCAGTACCCGGGACAGTAACTATGGCTACACCTTC.

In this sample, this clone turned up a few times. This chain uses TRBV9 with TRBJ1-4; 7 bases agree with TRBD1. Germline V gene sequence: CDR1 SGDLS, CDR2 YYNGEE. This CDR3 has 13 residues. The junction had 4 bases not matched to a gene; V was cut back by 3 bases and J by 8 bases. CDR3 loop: CASSDETGEKLFF. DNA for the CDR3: TGTGCCAGCAGCGACGAGACAGGGGAAAAACTGTTTTTT.

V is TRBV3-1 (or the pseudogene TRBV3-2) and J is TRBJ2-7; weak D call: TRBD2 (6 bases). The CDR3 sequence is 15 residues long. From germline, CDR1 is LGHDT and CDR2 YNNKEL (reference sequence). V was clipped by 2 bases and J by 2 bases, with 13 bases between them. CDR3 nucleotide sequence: TGTGCCAGCAGCCAAAGCTTTGCGGGAACCTACGAGCAGTACTTC. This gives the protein CASSQSFAGTYEQYF.

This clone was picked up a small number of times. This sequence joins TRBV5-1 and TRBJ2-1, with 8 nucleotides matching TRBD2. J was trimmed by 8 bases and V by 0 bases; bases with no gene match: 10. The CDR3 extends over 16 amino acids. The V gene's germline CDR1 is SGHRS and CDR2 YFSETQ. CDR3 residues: CASSLASGGGRYEQFF. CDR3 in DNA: TGCGCCAGCAGCTTGGCCTCTGGCGGGGGGAGGTATGAGCAGTTCTTC.

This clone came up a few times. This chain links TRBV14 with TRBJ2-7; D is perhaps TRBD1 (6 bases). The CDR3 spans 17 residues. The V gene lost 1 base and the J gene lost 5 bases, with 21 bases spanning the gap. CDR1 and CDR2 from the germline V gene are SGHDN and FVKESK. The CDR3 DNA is TGTGCCAGCAGCCAAGGGTATCTCACAGGGTCAAGACACGAGCAGTACTTC. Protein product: CASSQGYLTGSRHEQYF.

DNA for the CDR3: TGTGCCAGCAGCGCGACAGGGACGGGGAATTCACCCCTCCACTTT. Its translation: CASSATGTGNSPLHF. V gene TRBV28 combines with J gene TRBJ1-6; 7 bases are shared with TRBD1. J gave up 7 bases and V 6 bases, and 9 bases lay outside the gene matches. Germline assignment: CDR1 MDHEN and CDR2 SYDVKM. The CDR3 is 15 residues long.

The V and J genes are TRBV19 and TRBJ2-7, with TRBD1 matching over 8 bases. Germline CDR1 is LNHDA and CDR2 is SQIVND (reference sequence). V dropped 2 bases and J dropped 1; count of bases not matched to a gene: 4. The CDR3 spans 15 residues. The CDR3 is CASSIIRGHSYEQYF. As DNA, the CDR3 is TGTGCCAGTAGTATAATCAGGGGGCATTCCTACGAGCAGTACTTC.

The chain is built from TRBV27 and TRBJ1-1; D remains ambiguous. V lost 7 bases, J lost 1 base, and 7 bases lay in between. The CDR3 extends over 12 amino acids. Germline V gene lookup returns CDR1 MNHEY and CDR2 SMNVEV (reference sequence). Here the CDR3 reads CASTGGNTEAFF. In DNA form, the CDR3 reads TGTGCCAGCACCGGAGGGAACACTGAAGCTTTCTTT.

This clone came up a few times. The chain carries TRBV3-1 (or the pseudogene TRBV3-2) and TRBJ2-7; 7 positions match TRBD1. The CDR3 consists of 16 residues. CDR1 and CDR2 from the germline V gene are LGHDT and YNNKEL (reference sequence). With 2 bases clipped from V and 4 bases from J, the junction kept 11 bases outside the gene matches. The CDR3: CASSQTGVYRAYEQYF. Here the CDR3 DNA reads TGTGCCAGCAGCCAAACAGGGGTGTACAGGGCTTACGAGCAGTACTTC.

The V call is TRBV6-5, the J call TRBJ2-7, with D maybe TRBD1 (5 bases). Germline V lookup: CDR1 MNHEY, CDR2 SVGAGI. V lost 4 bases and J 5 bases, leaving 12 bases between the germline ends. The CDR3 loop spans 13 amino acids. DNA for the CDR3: TGTGCCAGCAGTTCCAGGGTGGGCCACGAGCAGTACTTC. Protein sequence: CASSSRVGHEQYF.

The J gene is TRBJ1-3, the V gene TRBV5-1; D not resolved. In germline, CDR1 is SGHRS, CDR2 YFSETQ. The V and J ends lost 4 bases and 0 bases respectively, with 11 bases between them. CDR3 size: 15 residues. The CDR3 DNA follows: TGCGCCAGCAGCCCCTCGGGAAACTCTGGAAACACCATATATTTT. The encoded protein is CASSPSGNSGNTIYF.

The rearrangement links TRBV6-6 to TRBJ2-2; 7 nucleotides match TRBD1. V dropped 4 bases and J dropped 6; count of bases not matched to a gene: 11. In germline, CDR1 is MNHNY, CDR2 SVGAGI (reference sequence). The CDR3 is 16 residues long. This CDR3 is CASSSTITGAAGELFF. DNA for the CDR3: TGTGCCAGCAGTTCAACAATAACAGGGGCTGCCGGGGAGCTGTTTTTT.

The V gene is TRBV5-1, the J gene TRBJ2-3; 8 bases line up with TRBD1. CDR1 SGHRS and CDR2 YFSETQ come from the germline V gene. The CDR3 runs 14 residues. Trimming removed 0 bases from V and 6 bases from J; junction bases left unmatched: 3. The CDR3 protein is CASSLGQGPDTQYF. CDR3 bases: TGCGCCAGCAGCTTGGGACAGGGGCCGGATACGCAGTATTTT.

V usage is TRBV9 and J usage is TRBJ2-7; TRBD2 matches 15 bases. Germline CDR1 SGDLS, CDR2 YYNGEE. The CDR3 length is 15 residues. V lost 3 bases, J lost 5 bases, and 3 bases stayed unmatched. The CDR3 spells CASSGGLAGGNEQYF. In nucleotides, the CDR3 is TGTGCCAGCAGCGGGGGACTAGCGGGGGGCAACGAGCAGTACTTC.

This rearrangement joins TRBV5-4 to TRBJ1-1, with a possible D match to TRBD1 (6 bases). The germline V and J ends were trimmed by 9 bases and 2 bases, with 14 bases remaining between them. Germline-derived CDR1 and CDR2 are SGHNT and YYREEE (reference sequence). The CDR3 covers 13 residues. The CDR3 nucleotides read TGTGCCACCACTTTACAGGGAAACACTGAAGCTTTCTTT. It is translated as CATTLQGNTEAFF.

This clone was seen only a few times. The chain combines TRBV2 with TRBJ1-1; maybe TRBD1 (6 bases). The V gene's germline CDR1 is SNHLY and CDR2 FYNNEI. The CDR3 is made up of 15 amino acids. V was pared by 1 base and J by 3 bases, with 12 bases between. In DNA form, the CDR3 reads TGTGCCAGCAGTGAAGTGAGGGGGATGGACACTGAAGCTTTCTTT. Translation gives CASSEVRGMDTEAFF. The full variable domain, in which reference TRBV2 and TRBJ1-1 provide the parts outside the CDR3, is EPEVTQTPSHQVTQMGQEVILRCVPISNHLYFYWYRQILGQKVEFLVSFYNNEISEKSEIFDDQFSVERPDGSNFTLKIRSTKLEDSAMYFCASSEVRGMDTEAFFGQGTRLTVV.

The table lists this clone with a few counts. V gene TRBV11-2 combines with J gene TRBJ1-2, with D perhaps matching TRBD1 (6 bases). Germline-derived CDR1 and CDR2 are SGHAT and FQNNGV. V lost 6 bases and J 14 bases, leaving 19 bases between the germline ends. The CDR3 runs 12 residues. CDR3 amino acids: CASSPESGTRTF. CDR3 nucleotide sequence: TGTGCCAGCAGTCCCGAGTCCGGGACACGAACCTTC. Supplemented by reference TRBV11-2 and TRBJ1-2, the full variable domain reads EAGVAQSPRYKIIEKRQSVAFWCNPISGHATLYWYQQILGQGPKLLIQFQNNGVVDDSQLPKDRFSAERLKGVDSTLKIQPAKLEDSAVYLCASSPESGTRTFGSGTRLTVV.

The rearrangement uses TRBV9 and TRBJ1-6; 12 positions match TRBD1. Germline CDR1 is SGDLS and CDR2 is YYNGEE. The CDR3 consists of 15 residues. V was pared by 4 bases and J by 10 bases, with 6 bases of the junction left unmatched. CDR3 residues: CASSIGTGGRSPLHF. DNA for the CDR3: TGTGCCAGCAGCATAGGGACAGGGGGCCGATCACCCCTCCACTTT.